This entry lists 19 T cell receptor beta chains sequenced from one sample in a study of T cells in Graves' hyperthyroidism and ophthalmopathy. There were TCR beta CDR3 regions amplified from RNA transcripts. During a first-round RT-PCR of the TCR CDR3, the HTBI primer set was used. TCRdb redid the calling of the multiplex PCR reads with MiXCR, one entry per CDR3 protein. The repertoire holds 650,000 to 700,000 distinct CDR3 sequences, roughly a sixth seen once, with around a sixth in the top ten. Sequenced sample: blood. Source of these receptors: a man in his forties or fifties with Graves' hyperthyroidism.

This clonotype occurred a few times. The chain joins TRBV12-3 or TRBV12-4 to TRBJ2-1, with a weak D call TRBD1 (6 bases). The CDR3 covers 15 residues. The germline V and J ends were trimmed by 7 bases and 2 bases, with 15 bases remaining between them. In DNA, the CDR3 is TGTGCCAGCACTACCCGTACAGGGCCCTACAATGAGCAGTTCTTC. Translated: CASTTRTGPYNEQFF.

Ten or more counts support this clonotype. This chain links TRBV6-2 or TRBV6-3 with TRBJ2-7; no clear D gene. CDR3 length: 14 residues. Germline-derived CDR1 and CDR2 are MNHEY and SVGEGT. V dropped 9 bases and J dropped 1 base, with 16 bases sitting between them. The DNA for the CDR3 is TGTGCCAGTACCCAACAGCAGCTTTCCTACGAGCAGTACTTC. Translation: CASTQQQLSYEQYF.

In its sample, this clonotype was seen many times. The chain combines TRBV5-8 with TRBJ2-7, with D uncertain. The V gene lost 0 bases and the J gene lost 0 bases, with 7 bases spanning the gap. The V gene's germline CDR1 is SGHTS and CDR2 YDEGEE. There are 14 residues in the CDR3. The DNA for the CDR3 is TGTGCCAGCAGCTTGGAGCCTATCTCCTACGAGCAGTACTTC. This codes for CASSLEPISYEQYF.

This clonotype was picked up many times. Here the CDR3 DNA reads TGTGCCAGCAGCCCGTTAGCGGGAAGTTATCCCGAGCAGTACTTC. Its translation: CASSPLAGSYPEQYF. The J gene is TRBJ2-7, the V gene TRBV11-2; 8 nucleotides align to TRBD2. V was pared by 5 bases and J by 6 bases, with 12 bases of the junction left unmatched. There are 15 residues in the CDR3. Germline-derived CDR1 and CDR2 are SGHAT and FQNNGV.

This clonotype was recorded at least ten times. This rearrangement joins TRBV2 to TRBJ1-2; 8 bases line up with TRBD1. The CDR3 has 15 residues. Germline V gene sequence: CDR1 SNHLY, CDR2 FYNNEI. The V gene end was trimmed by 8 bases and the J gene end by 3 bases; junction bases not matched to a gene: 11. The CDR3 region has the DNA TGTGCCAGCCTTCTACTGCAGGGGGCCCACTATGGCTACACCTTC. Translating it yields CASLLLQGAHYGYTF.

This clonotype was observed a few times. The chain has TRBV7-9 and TRBJ2-1; no clear D gene. The CDR3 is 14 amino acids. CDR1 and CDR2 from the germline V gene are SEHNR and FQNEAQ (reference sequence). The germline V and J ends were trimmed by 3 bases and 8 bases, with 14 bases remaining between them. CDR3 loop: CASSFGLQIDEQFF. In nucleotides, the CDR3 is TGTGCCAGCAGCTTCGGGTTACAGATCGATGAGCAGTTCTTC.

This clonotype was recorded at least ten times. This chain uses TRBV30 with TRBJ2-7; D possibly corresponds to TRBD2 (5 bases). V was clipped by 4 bases and J by 6 bases, with 13 bases between them. The CDR3 extends over 12 amino acids. Germline CDR1 is GTSNPN and CDR2 is SVGIG (reference sequence). The DNA for the CDR3 is TGTGCCTGGAAGGTGGGAGTGAGCGAGCAGTACTTC. Amino acids: CAWKVGVSEQYF.

This rearrangement joins TRBV6-1 to TRBJ2-1; 8 bases align to TRBD2. Looked up from germline, CDR1 is MNHNS and CDR2 is SASEGT. V gave up 6 bases and J gave up 1 base; unmatched junction bases: 23. This CDR3 has 21 amino acids. The CDR3 region has the DNA TGTGCCAGCAGCCAACTTCTCAGCGGGAGTCCTGTCCCCGGGTCCTACAATGAGCAGTTCTTC. Protein sequence: CASSQLLSGSPVPGSYNEQFF.

The chain links TRBV14 to TRBJ2-1; D not resolved. V was cut by 1 base and J by 9 bases, with 10 bases left in between. The CDR3 length is 13 residues. Germline V gene sequence: CDR1 SGHDN, CDR2 FVKESK. In DNA form, the CDR3 reads TGTGCCAGCAGCCAAGGTCTCGCGACTGAGCAGTTCTTC. Translation: CASSQGLATEQFF. Variable domain in full (rest from reference TRBV14 and TRBJ2-1): EAGVTQFPSHSVIEKGQTVTLRCDPISGHDNLYWYRRVMGKEIKFLLHFVKESKQDESGMPNNRFLAERTGGTYSTLKVQPAELEDSGVYFCASSQGLATEQFFGPGTRLTVL.

This clonotype was detected many times. The CDR3 here is CASMGQGNSYEQYF. In DNA form, the CDR3 reads TGTGCCAGCATGGGACAGGGGAATTCCTACGAGCAGTACTTC. J is TRBJ2-7 and V is TRBV6-1; TRBD1 aligns across 10 bases. CDR1 MNHNS and CDR2 SASEGT come from the germline V gene. The CDR3 has 14 residues. J was trimmed by 1 base and V by 7 bases; bases with no gene match: 4.

This clonotype was seen many times. This rearrangement joins TRBV6-2 or TRBV6-3 to TRBJ2-7; TRBD2 agrees at 8 bases. The CDR3 is 14 amino acids. CDR1 is MNHEY, CDR2 SVGEGT, per germline. Trimming took 11 bases from V and 2 from J; bases not matched to a gene: 11. The CDR3, as DNA: TGTGCCGGTTCAGGAGTAGCGGGAACCTACGAGCAGTACTTC. This sequence encodes CAGSGVAGTYEQYF.

This clonotype was counted ten times or more. The chain uses TRBV16 and TRBJ2-5; D is ambiguous. Trimming took off 0 bases at V and 1 base at J, with 6 bases between the two ends. In germline, CDR1 is KGHSY, CDR2 FQNENV. The CDR3 runs to 14 residues. CDR3 protein: CASSQSNSQETQYF. The CDR3 DNA follows: TGTGCCAGCAGCCAATCTAACAGCCAAGAGACCCAGTACTTC.

This clonotype was seen more than once but under ten times. The rearrangement uses TRBV29-1 and TRBJ2-5; D perhaps matches TRBD1 (6 bases). V dropped 0 bases and J dropped 4 bases, with 15 bases sitting between them. CDR3 length: 15 amino acids. Germline V gene lookup returns CDR1 SQVTM and CDR2 ANQGSEA. This CDR3 is CSVEERGWERETQYF. CDR3 DNA sequence: TGCAGCGTTGAAGAGAGGGGGTGGGAGAGAGAGACCCAGTACTTC.

The table lists this clonotype with many counts. The chain links TRBV3-1 to TRBJ2-3; 12 positions agree with TRBD2. Germline V gene data show CDR1 as LGHDT and CDR2 as YNNKEL (reference sequence). Trimming removed 5 bases from V and 0 bases from J; junction bases left unmatched: 9. This CDR3 region has 18 residues. The CDR3 sequence is CASSELAGGFSSTDTQYF. DNA of the CDR3: TGTGCCAGCAGCGAACTAGCGGGAGGATTCTCTAGCACAGATACGCAGTATTTT.

This clonotype appeared many times. This rearrangement joins TRBV28 to TRBJ2-2, with D possibly TRBD2 on 6 matching bases. The CDR3 is 15 residues long. V lost 5 bases and J 0 bases, leaving 10 bases between the germline ends. Germline CDR1 and CDR2: MDHEN and SYDVKM. The CDR3 loop reads CASSVGTSNTGELFF. The CDR3, as DNA: TGTGCCAGCAGTGTCGGGACTTCGAACACCGGGGAGCTGTTTTTT.

The rearrangement joins TRBV20-1 to TRBJ2-1; unclear D gene. The CDR3 loop spans 13 amino acids. Trimming removed 5 bases at V and 9 bases at J, with 17 bases between. The germline CDR1 and CDR2 sequences are DFQATT and SNEGSKA (reference sequence). The chain's CDR3 is CSAASEAWVEQFF. The CDR3 DNA follows: TGCAGTGCTGCCTCCGAGGCCTGGGTTGAGCAGTTCTTC.

This clonotype was detected many times. The chain carries TRBV5-1 and TRBJ1-1; possible D gene TRBD1, 6 bases. The CDR3 length is 14 residues. Trimming took 0 bases from V and 11 from J, leaving 17 bases between them. In germline, CDR1 is SGHRS, CDR2 YFSETQ. The CDR3 sequence is CASSLGTEGMEAFF. The CDR3 DNA reads as TGCGCCAGCAGCTTGGGGACAGAAGGGATGGAGGCTTTCTTT.

This clonotype has a handful of counts. The chain combines TRBV9 with TRBJ2-2; D not resolved. CDR3 size: 15 residues. The V gene's germline CDR1 is SGDLS and CDR2 YYNGEE. The V gene lost 0 bases and the J gene lost 4 bases, with 10 bases spanning the gap. The CDR3 sequence is CASSVEHRTTGELFF. CDR3 sequence (DNA): TGTGCCAGCAGCGTAGAGCATCGCACCACCGGGGAGCTGTTTTTT.

The chain is built from TRBV29-1 and TRBJ2-5; tentatively, D is TRBD1 or TRBD2 (5 bases each). The CDR3 covers 10 residues. Looked up from germline, CDR1 is SQVTM and CDR2 is ANQGSEA. Between the trimmed V and J ends, which lost 7 bases and 6 bases, there was a span of 9 bases. CDR3 bases: TGCAGCGCCGGGGCTCAGACCCAGTACTTC. Translation gives CSAGAQTQYF.